The 22 T cell receptor beta chains presented below share a single source sample, sequenced in a study of Graves' ophthalmopathy and Graves' hyperthyroidism. Amplified material comprised TCR beta CDR3 regions derived from RNA transcripts. An initial RT-PCR round employing HTBI primers preceded a second-round multiplex PCR. TCRdb ran MiXCR on the multiplex PCR reads and lists one entry per CDR3 protein. The repertoire holds some 1.1 million distinct CDR3 sequences, with about two fifths as singletons. Sequenced: peripheral blood or thyroid tissue (not recorded which). The source is an adult man with Graves' hyperthyroidism.

Regarding this clonotype: This clone may be a read error of a much larger clone one base away. The V and J genes are TRBV20-1 and TRBJ1-1, with TRBD1 as a possible D gene (6 bases). V was shortened by 5 bases and J by 4 bases, with 17 bases between the two germline ends. The CDR3 length is 14 residues. Germline V gene lookup returns CDR1 DFQATT and CDR2 SNEGSKA (reference sequence). The CDR3 nucleotides read TGCAGTGCTTACGAGGCAGGGGTTTTCACTGAAGCTTTCTTT. Amino acids: CSAYEAGVFTEAFF.

On this clonotype itself: This could be a read error, since a much larger clone is one nucleotide away. The chain links TRBV7-2 to TRBJ2-2, with D perhaps TRBD1 (6 bases). Trimming cost V 1 base and J 5 bases, with 11 bases left between them. The CDR3 is 15 residues long. Germline CDR1 reads SGHTA; CDR2 reads FQGNSA. CDR3 in amino acids: CASSLGQALTGELFF. The CDR3 DNA sequence: TGTGCCAGCAGCTTAGGACAGGCGTTAACCGGGGAGCTGTTTTTT.

This clonotype was found a few times. V gene TRBV7-3 combines with J gene TRBJ2-6, with D possibly called TRBD1 or TRBD2 (5 bases each). From germline, CDR1 is SGHTA and CDR2 FQGTGA. The CDR3 contains 17 residues. The V and J ends lost 5 bases and 1 base respectively, with 15 bases between them. CDR3: CASSGSGGESGANVLTF. CDR3 coding DNA: TGTGCCAGCAGCGGCTCTGGGGGTGAATCTGGGGCCAACGTCCTGACTTTC.

This clonotype was seen ten or more times. The rearrangement joins TRBV9 to TRBJ1-1; D is undetermined. The CDR3 sequence is 12 residues long. V lost 0 bases to trimming and J lost 8 bases, with 8 bases between them. Germline V gene lookup returns CDR1 SGDLS and CDR2 YYNGEE. CDR3 nucleotide sequence: TGTGCCAGCAGCGTAGACGAGTCAGAAGCTTTCTTT. It yields the protein CASSVDESEAFF. The complete variable domain, with remaining parts taken from reference TRBV9 and TRBJ1-1, reads DSGVTQTPKHLITATGQRVTLRCSPRSGDLSVYWYQQSLDQGLQFLIQYYNGEERAKGNILERFSAQQFPDLHSELNLSSLELGDSALYFCASSVDESEAFFGQGTRLTVV.

On this clonotype: This may arise from a read error, as a much more abundant clone is one base away. The V call is TRBV20-1, the J call TRBJ1-2; 7 nucleotides match TRBD1. Per germline, CDR1 DFQATT and CDR2 SNEGSKA (reference sequence). Trimming cost V 4 bases and J 4 bases; bases outside gene matches: 12. This CDR3 region has 15 residues. CDR3: CSATGTAKHSYGYTF. DNA for the CDR3: TGCAGTGCTACCGGGACAGCGAAGCACTCCTATGGCTACACCTTC.

Notes on this clonotype: Just one base apart from a much larger clone, this may be a read error. The rearrangement links TRBV5-6 to TRBJ2-7; 7 nucleotides match TRBD1. After removal of 6 bases from V and 0 bases from J, the junction contained 6 bases not matched to a gene. The CDR3 runs to 14 residues. Germline assignment: CDR1 SGHDT and CDR2 YYEEEE. The CDR3 coding sequence is TGTGCCAGCAACAACGCAGGGGGCTCCTACGAGCAGTACTTC. It translates to CASNNAGGSYEQYF.

This clonotype was counted at least ten times. The chain recombines TRBV7-2 with TRBJ1-2; weak D call: TRBD1 (5 bases). V shed 2 bases and J shed 8 bases, with 18 bases lying between them. The CDR3 length is 15 residues. Germline lookup yields CDR1 SGHTA and CDR2 FQGNSA. The CDR3 sequence: CASSLQGFFWRGYTF. CDR3 nucleotides: TGTGCCAGCAGCTTACAGGGCTTCTTTTGGCGGGGCTACACCTTC.

This clonotype was seen only a few times. One end of the junction is discordant with germline, which a read error may explain. The genes are TRBV9 and TRBJ2-7; D is possibly TRBD1 or TRBD2 (5 bases each). The J call may not be correct, given that the DNA end is closer to TRBJ2-5. The CDR3 has 14 amino acids. Germline CDR1 and CDR2: SGDLS and YYNGEE. CDR3 bases: TGTGCCAGCAGTCAAGGGACCGCCCAAGGGACCCAGTACTTC. It translates to CASSQGTAQGTQYF.

This clonotype was counted many times. The J gene is TRBJ1-2, the V gene TRBV7-3; tentative D call: TRBD1 (6 bases). The CDR3 has 13 amino acids. In germline, CDR1 is SGHTA, CDR2 FQGTGA. Trimming stripped 6 bases from V and 2 bases from J, with 10 bases between. The CDR3 DNA is TGTGCCAGCAGACCTGACAGGAACTATGGCTACACCTTC. This gives the protein CASRPDRNYGYTF.

The chain recombines TRBV6-2 or TRBV6-3 with TRBJ1-1; the match to TRBD1 covers 7 bases. J was trimmed by 4 bases and V by 7 bases; bases with no gene match: 6. This CDR3 spans 13 amino acids. Germline CDR1 and CDR2: MNHEY and SVGEGT. In DNA, the CDR3 is TGTGCCAGCACCTACGGGACAGCCACTGAAGCTTTCTTT. It specifies CASTYGTATEAFF.

In its sample, this clonotype was seen a few times. This chain links TRBV7-9 with TRBJ2-7, with a possible D match to TRBD2 (6 bases). Germline V gene data show CDR1 as SEHNR and CDR2 as FQNEAQ (reference sequence). The CDR3 is made up of 14 amino acids. V was clipped by 5 bases and J by 3 bases, with 14 bases between them. DNA for the CDR3: TGTGCCAGCAGCCGTGTTGTGGGGGGCTACGAGCAGTACTTC. It specifies CASSRVVGGYEQYF.

This clonotype has just a few counts. This chain connects TRBV13 to TRBJ1-5; unclear D gene. The CDR3 sequence is 14 residues long. From germline, CDR1 is PRHDT and CDR2 FYEKMQ (reference sequence). With 5 bases removed from V and 0 bases from J, the gap between germline ends came to 8 bases. DNA for the CDR3: TGTGCCAGCAGCCCTATCAATAGCAATCAGCCCCAGCATTTT. Residues: CASSPINSNQPQHF.

There are many counts of this clonotype. J is TRBJ2-7 and V is TRBV7-8; D might be TRBD2 (6 bases). The germline CDR1 and CDR2 sequences are SGHVS and FQNEAQ. V lost 4 bases and J 0 bases, leaving 19 bases between the germline ends. The CDR3 runs to 17 residues. The CDR3 DNA reads as TGTGCCAGCAGCTCCGGTCGCGGGGAGCAGCGCTCCTACGAGCAGTACTTC. Translating it yields CASSSGRGEQRSYEQYF.

This clonotype has at least ten counts. The rearrangement uses TRBV7-8 and TRBJ1-1; 7 bases fit TRBD1. V shed 3 bases, J shed 2 bases, and the junction held 15 bases outside the gene matches. The CDR3 length is 18 residues. Germline loops: CDR1 SGHVS, CDR2 FQNEAQ. The CDR3: CASSFIDRADKPNTEAFF. CDR3 DNA sequence: TGTGCCAGCAGCTTTATCGACAGGGCCGATAAACCCAACACTGAAGCTTTCTTT.

The table lists this clonotype with many counts. The V gene is TRBV9, the J gene TRBJ2-7; no firm D call. Germline V gene lookup returns CDR1 SGDLS and CDR2 YYNGEE. The CDR3 has 14 residues. The V end was cut by 0 bases, the J end by 5 bases, with 12 bases between. The CDR3 sequence is CASSVGRNRDEQYF. The CDR3, as DNA: TGTGCCAGCAGCGTAGGGAGAAACAGAGACGAGCAGTACTTC.

This clonotype has ten or more counts. The chain combines TRBV6-5 with TRBJ1-2; 9 bases are a match to TRBD1. The germline gives CDR1 MNHEY, CDR2 SVGAGI. The V gene end was trimmed by 5 bases and the J gene end by 6 bases; junction bases not matched to a gene: 7. This CDR3 contains 14 residues. The CDR3 sequence: CASSPLQGANGYTF. As DNA, the CDR3 is TGTGCCAGCAGTCCACTACAGGGGGCTAATGGCTACACCTTC.

This clonotype was observed at least ten times. The chain employs TRBV7-9 and TRBJ1-2; D not certain. The germline V gene has CDR1 SEHNR and CDR2 FQNEAQ (reference sequence). V lost 2 bases and J 1 base, leaving 11 bases between the germline ends. The CDR3 extends over 15 amino acids. CDR3 protein: CASSLLRTDNYGYTF. The CDR3 region has the DNA TGTGCCAGCAGCTTATTGAGGACGGATAACTATGGCTACACCTTC.

Notes on this clonotype: A read error may explain this, as a much larger clone is one base away. V is TRBV20-1 and J is TRBJ2-7; D is perhaps TRBD2 (6 bases). Trimming took off 7 bases at V and 5 bases at J, with 15 bases between the two ends. Germline loops: CDR1 DFQATT, CDR2 SNEGSKA (reference sequence). CDR3 length: 12 residues. CDR3 coding DNA: TGCAGTGGGGGACGGGGGAGGCACGAGCAGTACTTC. Translating it yields CSGGRGRHEQYF.

The chain is built from TRBV7-2 and TRBJ1-1; the match to TRBD1 covers 7 bases. V shed 0 bases, J shed 1 base, and the junction held 5 bases outside the gene matches. CDR3 length: 16 amino acids. Germline-derived CDR1 and CDR2 are SGHTA and FQGNSA. In DNA form, the CDR3 reads TGTGCCAGCAGCTTAGCGATAGACAGGGCGAACACTGAAGCTTTCTTT. Translated: CASSLAIDRANTEAFF.

This clonotype was observed many times. The J gene is TRBJ1-2, the V gene TRBV12-3 or TRBV12-4, with D possibly TRBD1 on 5 matching bases. V was trimmed by 1 base and J by 4 bases, leaving 7 bases between them. The CDR3 sequence is 13 residues long. For the CDR3, the DNA is TGTGCCAGCAGTTTAGAGACAGTCTATGGCTACACCTTC. It is translated as CASSLETVYGYTF.

This clonotype appeared a single time. The chain recombines TRBV27 with TRBJ1-5; tentatively, D is TRBD1 (5 bases). The CDR3 has 15 amino acids. With 6 bases removed from V and 4 bases from J, the gap between germline ends came to 16 bases. Germline V gene lookup returns CDR1 MNHEY and CDR2 SMNVEV (reference sequence). The CDR3 bases are TGTGCCAGCAGCACCGCCTTCGGGGGGAATCAGCCCCAGCATTTT. Translation: CASSTAFGGNQPQHF.

The chain has TRBV10-1 and TRBJ1-2; no clear D. V shed 4 bases and J shed 7 bases, with 10 bases lying between them. There are 12 residues in the CDR3. Germline V gene sequence: CDR1 WNHNN, CDR2 SYGVQD (reference sequence). The CDR3 DNA reads TGCGCCAGCAGTGTCGGACGGAGTGGCTACACCTTC. Amino acids: CASSVGRSGYTF.